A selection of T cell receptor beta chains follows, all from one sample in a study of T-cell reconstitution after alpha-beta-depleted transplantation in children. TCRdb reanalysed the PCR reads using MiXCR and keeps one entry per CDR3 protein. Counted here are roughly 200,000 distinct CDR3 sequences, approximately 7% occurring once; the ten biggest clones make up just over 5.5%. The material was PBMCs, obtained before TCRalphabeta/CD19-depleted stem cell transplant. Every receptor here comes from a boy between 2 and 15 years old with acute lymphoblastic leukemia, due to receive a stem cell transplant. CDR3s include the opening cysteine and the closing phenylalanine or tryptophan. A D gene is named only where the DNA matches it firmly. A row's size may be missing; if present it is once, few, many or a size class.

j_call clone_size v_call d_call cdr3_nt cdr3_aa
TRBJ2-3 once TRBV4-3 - TGCGCCAGCAGCCAAGAGCGCCGAGATACGCAGTATTTT CASSQERRDTQYF
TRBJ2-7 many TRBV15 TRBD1 TGTGCCACCAGCAGAGCGGAGGGGACAGGGATCTACGAGCAGTACTTC CATSRAEGTGIYEQYF
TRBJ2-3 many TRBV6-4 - TGTGCCAGCAGTGACACGGTAACAGATACGCAGTATTTT CASSDTVTDTQYF
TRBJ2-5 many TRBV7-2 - TGTGCCAGCAGCTTAGCTGGAGGGAACCAAGAGACCCAGTACTTC CASSLAGGNQETQYF
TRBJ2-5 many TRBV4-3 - TGCGCCAGCAGCCCGGCGGGCGGGCATGGGGAGACCCAGTACTTC CASSPAGGHGETQYF
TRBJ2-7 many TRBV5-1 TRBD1 TGCGCCAGCAGCTCGGGTGGGACAGGGGTGTATGAGCAGTACTTC CASSSGGTGVYEQYF
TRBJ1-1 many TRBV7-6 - TGTGCCAGCAGCTCGGTAAATATGGGCGGGAGGAAGTTGAACACTGAAGCTTTCTTT CASSSVNMGGRKLNTEAFF
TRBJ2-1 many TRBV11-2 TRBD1 TGTGCCAGCAGCTTGAGACAGGGGGCGTCCAATGAGCAGTTCTTC CASSLRQGASNEQFF
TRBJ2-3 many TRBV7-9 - TGTGCGTGGGGCACAGATACGCAGTATTTT CAWGTDTQYF
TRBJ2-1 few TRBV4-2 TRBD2 TGTGCCAGCAGCCAAGAGGAGCGGGGGGGCTCCTACAATGAGCAGTTCTTC CASSQEERGGSYNEQFF
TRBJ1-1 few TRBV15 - TGTGCCACCAGCTCTAAGCTTATCGGGGACACTGAAGCTTTCTTT CATSSKLIGDTEAFF
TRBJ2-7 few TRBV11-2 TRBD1 TGTGCCAGCAGCCTTGGACAGGGCGTCGCCTACGAGCAGTACTTC CASSLGQGVAYEQYF
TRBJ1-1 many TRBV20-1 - TGCAGTGCCAGGGTTGGAACTGAAGCTTTCTTT CSARVGTEAFF
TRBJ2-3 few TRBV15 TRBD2 TGTGCCACCAGCAGGGGACTAGCATCGGATACGCAGTATTTT CATSRGLASDTQYF
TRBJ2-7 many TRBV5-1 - TGCGCCAGCAGCTTTAGAGACGATTCCTACGAGCAGTACTTC CASSFRDDSYEQYF
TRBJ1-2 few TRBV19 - TGTGCCAGTAAGTTCGGACAGCATGGCTACACCTTC CASKFGQHGYTF
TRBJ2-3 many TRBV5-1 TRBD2 TGCGCCAGCAGGTTCCTAGCGGGGGAGCAGGTCCCAGATACGCAGTATTTT CASRFLAGEQVPDTQYF
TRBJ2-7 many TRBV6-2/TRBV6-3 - TGTGCCAGCAGTGTACGGAGATCGTACTACGAGCAGTACTTC CASSVRRSYYEQYF
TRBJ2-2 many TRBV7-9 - TGTGCCAGCAGCCCAGAGCTCCTAAGGGTGGTCACCGGGGAGCTGTTTTTT CASSPELLRVVTGELFF
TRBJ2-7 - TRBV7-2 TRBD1 TGTGCCAGCAGCCCGGGGACAGTTTTCGAGCAGTACTTC CASSPGTVFEQYF
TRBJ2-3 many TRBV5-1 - TGCGCCAGCTCGACGGACAGTTATACGCAGTATTTT CASSTDSYTQYF
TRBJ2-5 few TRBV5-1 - TGCGCCAGCAGCTTGGCTGGTTCTCCGAGGGAGACCCAGTACTTC CASSLAGSPRETQYF
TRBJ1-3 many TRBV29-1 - TGCAGCGTTAACGGGGGATCTGGAAACACCATATATTTT CSVNGGSGNTIYF
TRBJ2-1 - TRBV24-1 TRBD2 TGTGCCATCGGGACTAGCGGGAGATCGGGTAATGAGCAGTTCTTC CAIGTSGRSGNEQFF
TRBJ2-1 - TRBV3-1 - TGTGCCAGCAGGAACGTATCAGGGGGGCCCTACGATGAGCAGTTCTTC CASRNVSGGPYDEQFF
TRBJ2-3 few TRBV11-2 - TGTGCCAGCAGCCCATTCCCACTCATTCTTAGCTCTAGCACAGATACGCAGTATTTT CASSPFPLILSSSTDTQYF
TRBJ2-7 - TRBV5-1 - TGCGCCAGCAGCTTTACAGCGTCCGAGCAGTACTTC CASSFTASEQYF